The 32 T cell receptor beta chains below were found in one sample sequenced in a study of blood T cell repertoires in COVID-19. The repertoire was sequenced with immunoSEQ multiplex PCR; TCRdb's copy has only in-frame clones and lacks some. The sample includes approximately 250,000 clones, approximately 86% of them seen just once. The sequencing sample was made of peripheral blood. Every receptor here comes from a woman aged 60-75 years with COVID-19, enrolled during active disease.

CDR3 sequence (DNA): TGTGCCAGCAGCGTAGGTGACGTCTGGGGGGGGGCCCTCCACTTT. This encodes CASSVGDVWGGALHF. This chain joins TRBV9 and TRBJ1-6, with D possibly matching TRBD1 (5 bases). V shed 0 bases and J shed 14 bases, with 18 bases lying between them. This CDR3 region has 15 residues. Looked up from germline, CDR1 is SGDLS and CDR2 is YYNGEE.

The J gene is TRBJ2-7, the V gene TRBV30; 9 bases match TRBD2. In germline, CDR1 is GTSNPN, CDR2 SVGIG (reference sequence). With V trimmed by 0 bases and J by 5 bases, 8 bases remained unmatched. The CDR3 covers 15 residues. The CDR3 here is CAWSVRIAGENEQYF. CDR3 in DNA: TGTGCCTGGAGTGTACGGATAGCGGGAGAAAACGAGCAGTACTTC.

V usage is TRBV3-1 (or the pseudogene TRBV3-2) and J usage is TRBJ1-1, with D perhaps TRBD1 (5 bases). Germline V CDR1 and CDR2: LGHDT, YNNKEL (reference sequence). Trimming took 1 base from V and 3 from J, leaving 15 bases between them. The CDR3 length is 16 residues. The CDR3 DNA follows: TGTGCCAGCAGCCAAGGGTCGGGGGGAGGGGACACTGAAGCTTTCTTT. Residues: CASSQGSGGGDTEAFF.

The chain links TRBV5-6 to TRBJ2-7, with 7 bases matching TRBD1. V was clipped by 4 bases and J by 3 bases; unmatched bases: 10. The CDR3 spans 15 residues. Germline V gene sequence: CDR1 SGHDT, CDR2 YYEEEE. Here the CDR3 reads CASSPDRANLYEQYF. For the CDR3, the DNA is TGTGCCAGCAGCCCCGACAGGGCTAATCTCTACGAGCAGTACTTC.

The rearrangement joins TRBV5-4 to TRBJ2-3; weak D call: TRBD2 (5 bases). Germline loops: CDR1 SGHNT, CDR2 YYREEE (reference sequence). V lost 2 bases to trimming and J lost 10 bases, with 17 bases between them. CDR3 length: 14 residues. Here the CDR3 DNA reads TGTGCCAGCAGCTTATTGGCTAGCCAAGGAGCGCAGTATTTT. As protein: CASSLLASQGAQYF.

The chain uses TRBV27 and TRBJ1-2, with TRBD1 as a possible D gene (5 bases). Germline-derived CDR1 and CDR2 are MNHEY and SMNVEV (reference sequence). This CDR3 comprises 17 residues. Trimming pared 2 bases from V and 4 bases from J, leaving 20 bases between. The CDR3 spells CASSLEAGWGLSYGYTF. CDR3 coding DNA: TGTGCCAGCAGTTTAGAAGCGGGCTGGGGCCTTTCCTATGGCTACACCTTC.

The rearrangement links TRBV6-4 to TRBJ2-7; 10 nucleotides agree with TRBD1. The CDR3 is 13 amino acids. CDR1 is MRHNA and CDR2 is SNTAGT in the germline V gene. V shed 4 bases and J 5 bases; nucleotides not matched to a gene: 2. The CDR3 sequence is CASSVDRGNEQYF. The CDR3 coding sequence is TGTGCCAGCAGTGTGGACAGGGGGAACGAGCAGTACTTC.

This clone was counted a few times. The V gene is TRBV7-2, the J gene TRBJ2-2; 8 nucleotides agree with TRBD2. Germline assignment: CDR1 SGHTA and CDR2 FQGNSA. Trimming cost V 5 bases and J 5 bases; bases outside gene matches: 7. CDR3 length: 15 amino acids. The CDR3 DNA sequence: TGTGCCAGCAGCCTATCGACGGGGGGGACCGGGGAGCTGTTTTTT. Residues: CASSLSTGGTGELFF.

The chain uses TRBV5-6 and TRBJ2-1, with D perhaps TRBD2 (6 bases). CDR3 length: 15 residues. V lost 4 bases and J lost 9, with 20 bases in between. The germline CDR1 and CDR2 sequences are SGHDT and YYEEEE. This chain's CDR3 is CASSHRLALPSEQFF. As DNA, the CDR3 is TGTGCCAGCAGCCACCGCCTAGCGCTACCCAGTGAGCAGTTCTTC.

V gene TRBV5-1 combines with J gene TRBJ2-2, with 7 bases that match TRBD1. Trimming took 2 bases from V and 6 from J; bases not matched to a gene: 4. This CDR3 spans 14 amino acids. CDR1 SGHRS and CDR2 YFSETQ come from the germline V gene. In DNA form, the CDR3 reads TGCGCCAGCAGCTTAAGACAGGGATCCGGGGAGCTGTTTTTT. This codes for CASSLRQGSGELFF.

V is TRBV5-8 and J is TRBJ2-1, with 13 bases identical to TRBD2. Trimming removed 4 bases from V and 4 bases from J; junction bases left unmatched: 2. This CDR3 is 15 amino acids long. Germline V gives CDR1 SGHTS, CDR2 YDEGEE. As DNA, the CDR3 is TGTGCCAGCAGCCAGGGACTAGCGGGGTACAATGAGCAGTTCTTC. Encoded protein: CASSQGLAGYNEQFF. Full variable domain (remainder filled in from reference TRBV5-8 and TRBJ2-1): EAGVTQSPTHLIKTRGQQATLRCSPISGHTSVYWYQQALGLGLQFLLWYDEGEERNRGNFPPRFSGRQFPNYSSELNVNALELEDSALYLCASSQGLAGYNEQFFGPGTRLTVL.

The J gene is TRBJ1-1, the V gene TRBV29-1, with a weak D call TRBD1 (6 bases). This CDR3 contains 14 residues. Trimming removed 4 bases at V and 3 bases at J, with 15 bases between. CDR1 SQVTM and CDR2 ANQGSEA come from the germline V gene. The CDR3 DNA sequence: TGCAGCGTTGGGGGGCTTGGGGCTGACACTGAAGCTTTCTTT. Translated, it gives CSVGGLGADTEAFF.

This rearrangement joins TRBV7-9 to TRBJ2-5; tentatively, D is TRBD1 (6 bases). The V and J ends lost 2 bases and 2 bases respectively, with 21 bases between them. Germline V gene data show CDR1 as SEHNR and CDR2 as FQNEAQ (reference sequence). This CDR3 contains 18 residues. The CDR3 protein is CASSLRGIRGQLQETQYF. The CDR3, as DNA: TGTGCCAGCAGCTTACGAGGGATCAGGGGCCAGCTACAAGAGACCCAGTACTTC. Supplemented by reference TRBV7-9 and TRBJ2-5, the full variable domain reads DTGVSQNPRHKITKRGQNVTFRCDPISEHNRLYWYRQTLGQGPEFLTYFQNEAQLEKSRLLSDRFSAERPKGSFSTLEIQRTEQGDSAMYLCASSLRGIRGQLQETQYFGPGTRLLVL.

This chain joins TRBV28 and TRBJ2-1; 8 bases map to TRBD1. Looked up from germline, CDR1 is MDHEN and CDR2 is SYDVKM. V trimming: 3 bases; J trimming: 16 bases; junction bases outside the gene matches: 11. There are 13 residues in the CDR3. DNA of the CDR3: TGTGCCAGCAGTTTGGGGGGACCGGGACAGGCATTCTTC. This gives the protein CASSLGGPGQAFF.

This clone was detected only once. CDR3 sequence reads: CASSLFQGNSGNTIYF. The CDR3 region has the DNA TGTGCCAGCAGTTTATTCCAGGGAAACTCTGGAAACACCATATATTTT. The chain recombines TRBV28 with TRBJ1-3; the D gene is possibly TRBD1 (5 bases). Between the trimmed V and J ends, which lost 1 base and 0 bases, there was a span of 10 bases. Germline CDR1 reads MDHEN; CDR2 reads SYDVKM. CDR3 length: 16 amino acids.

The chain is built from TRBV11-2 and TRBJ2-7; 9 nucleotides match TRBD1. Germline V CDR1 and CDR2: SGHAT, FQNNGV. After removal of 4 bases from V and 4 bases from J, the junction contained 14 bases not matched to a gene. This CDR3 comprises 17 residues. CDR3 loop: CASSSSLAGQGNYEQYF. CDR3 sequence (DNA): TGTGCCAGCAGCTCCAGTCTAGCAGGACAGGGGAATTACGAGCAGTACTTC.

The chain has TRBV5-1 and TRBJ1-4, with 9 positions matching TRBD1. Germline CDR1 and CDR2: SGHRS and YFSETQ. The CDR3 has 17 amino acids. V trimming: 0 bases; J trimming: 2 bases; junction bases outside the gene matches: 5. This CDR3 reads CASSLAGGQGTNEKLFF. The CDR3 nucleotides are TGCGCCAGCAGCTTGGCCGGGGGACAGGGCACTAATGAAAAACTGTTTTTT.

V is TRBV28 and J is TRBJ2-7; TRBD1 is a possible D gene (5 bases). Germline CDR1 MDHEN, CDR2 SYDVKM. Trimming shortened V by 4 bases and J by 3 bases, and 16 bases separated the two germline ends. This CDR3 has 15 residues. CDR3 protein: CASSSRQRGYYEQYF. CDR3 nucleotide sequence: TGTGCCAGCAGTTCAAGACAGAGAGGCTACTACGAGCAGTACTTC.

CDR3 residues: CASIGRWTGKTNYGYTF. CDR3 DNA sequence: TGTGCCAGCATCGGCCGGTGGACAGGGAAAACTAACTATGGCTACACCTTC. The genes are TRBV27 and TRBJ1-2; 8 bases are a match to TRBD1. The CDR3 totals 17 residues. V lost 7 bases, J lost 0 bases, and 13 bases stayed unmatched. Germline lookup yields CDR1 MNHEY and CDR2 SMNVEV (reference sequence).

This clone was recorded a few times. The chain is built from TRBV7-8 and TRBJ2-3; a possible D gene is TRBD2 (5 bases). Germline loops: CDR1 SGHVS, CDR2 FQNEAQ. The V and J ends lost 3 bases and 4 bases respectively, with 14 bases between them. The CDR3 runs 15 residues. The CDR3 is CASSLLIAKADTQYF. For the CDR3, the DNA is TGTGCCAGCAGCTTGTTGATAGCGAAGGCAGATACGCAGTATTTT.

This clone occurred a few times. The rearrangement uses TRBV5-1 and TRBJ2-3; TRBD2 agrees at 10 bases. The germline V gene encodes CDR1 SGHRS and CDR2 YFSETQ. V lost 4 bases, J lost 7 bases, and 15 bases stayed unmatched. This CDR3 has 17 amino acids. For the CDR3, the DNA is TGCGCCAGCAGCGGGGGACAAGCTAGCGGGAGAGGAAATACGCAGTATTTT. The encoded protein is CASSGGQASGRGNTQYF.

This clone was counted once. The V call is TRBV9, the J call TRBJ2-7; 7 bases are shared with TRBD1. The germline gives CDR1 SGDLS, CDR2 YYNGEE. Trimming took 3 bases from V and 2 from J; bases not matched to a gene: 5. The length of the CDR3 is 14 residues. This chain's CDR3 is CASSGPGGAYEQYF. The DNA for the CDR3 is TGTGCCAGCAGCGGGCCAGGGGGAGCCTACGAGCAGTACTTC.

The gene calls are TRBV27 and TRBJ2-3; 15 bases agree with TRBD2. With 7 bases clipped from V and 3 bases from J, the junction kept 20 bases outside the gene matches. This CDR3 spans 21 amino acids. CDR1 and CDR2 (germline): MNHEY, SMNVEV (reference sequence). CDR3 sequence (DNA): TGTGCCAGCACCCCGGACAGGGGCGGGACTAGCGGGAGGCGGAGAACAGATACGCAGTATTTT. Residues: CASTPDRGGTSGRRRTDTQYF.

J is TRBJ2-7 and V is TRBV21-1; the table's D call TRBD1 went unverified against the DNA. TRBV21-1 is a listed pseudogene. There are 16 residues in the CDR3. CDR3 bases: TGTGCCAGCAACTCACCATCGACAGGGGGATCCTACGAGCAGTACTTC. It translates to CASNSPSTGGSYEQYF.

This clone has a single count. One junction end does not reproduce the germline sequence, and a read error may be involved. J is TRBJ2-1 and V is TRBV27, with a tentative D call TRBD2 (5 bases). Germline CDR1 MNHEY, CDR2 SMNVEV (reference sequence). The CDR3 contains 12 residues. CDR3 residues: CAGSLGSNEQFF. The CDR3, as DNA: TGTGCCGGCAGTCTGGGGAGTAATGAGCAGTTCTTC.

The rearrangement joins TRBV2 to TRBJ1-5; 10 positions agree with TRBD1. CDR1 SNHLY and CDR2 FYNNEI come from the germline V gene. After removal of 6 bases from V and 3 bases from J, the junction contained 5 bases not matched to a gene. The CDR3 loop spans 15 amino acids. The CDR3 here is CASRAGQGINQPQHF. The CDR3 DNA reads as TGTGCCAGCAGAGCGGGACAGGGGATCAATCAGCCCCAGCATTTT. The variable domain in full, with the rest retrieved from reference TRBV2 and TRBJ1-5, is EPEVTQTPSHQVTQMGQEVILRCVPISNHLYFYWYRQILGQKVEFLVSFYNNEISEKSEIFDDQFSVERPDGSNFTLKIRSTKLEDSAMYFCASRAGQGINQPQHFGDGTRLSIL.

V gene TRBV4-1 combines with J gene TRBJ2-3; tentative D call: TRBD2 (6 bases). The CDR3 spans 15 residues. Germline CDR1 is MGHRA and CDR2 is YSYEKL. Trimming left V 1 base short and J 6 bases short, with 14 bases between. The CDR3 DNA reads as TGCGCCAGCAGCCAAGGGGGGACTCGTGGGGATACGCAGTATTTT. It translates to CASSQGGTRGDTQYF.

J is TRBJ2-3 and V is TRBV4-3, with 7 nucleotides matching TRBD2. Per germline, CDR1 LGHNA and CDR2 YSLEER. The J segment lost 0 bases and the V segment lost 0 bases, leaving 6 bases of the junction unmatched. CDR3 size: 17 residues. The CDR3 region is CASSQETSRISTDTQYF. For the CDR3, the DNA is TGCGCCAGCAGCCAAGAGACTAGCAGGATAAGCACAGATACGCAGTATTTT.

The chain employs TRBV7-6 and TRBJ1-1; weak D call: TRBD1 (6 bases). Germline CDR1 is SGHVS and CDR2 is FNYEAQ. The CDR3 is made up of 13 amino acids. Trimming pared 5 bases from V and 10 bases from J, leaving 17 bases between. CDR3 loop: CASSPIQGMGAFF. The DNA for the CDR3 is TGTGCCAGCAGCCCTATCCAGGGGATGGGAGCTTTCTTT. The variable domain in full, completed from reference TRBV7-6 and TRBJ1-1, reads GAGVSQSPRYKVTKRGQDVALRCDPISGHVSLYWYRQALGQGPEFLTYFNYEAQQDKSGLPNDRFSAERPEGSISTLTIQRTEQRDSAMYRCASSPIQGMGAFFGQGTRLTVV.

For the CDR3, the DNA is TGTGCCAGCAGTACACCACAGGGGATTGGTAGTGAAGCTTTCTTT. Translation gives CASSTPQGIGSEAFF. This chain uses TRBV27 with TRBJ1-1; 7 bases match TRBD1. With 5 bases clipped from V and 7 bases from J, the junction kept 13 bases outside the gene matches. Germline V gives CDR1 MNHEY, CDR2 SMNVEV (reference sequence). The CDR3 runs 15 residues.

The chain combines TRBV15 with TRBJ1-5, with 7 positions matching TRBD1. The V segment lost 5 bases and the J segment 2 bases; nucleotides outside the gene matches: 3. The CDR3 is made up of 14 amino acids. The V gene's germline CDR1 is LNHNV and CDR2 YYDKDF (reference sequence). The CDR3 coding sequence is TGTGCCACCAGCGTCGACAGGGGCAATCAGCCCCAGCATTTT. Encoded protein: CATSVDRGNQPQHF. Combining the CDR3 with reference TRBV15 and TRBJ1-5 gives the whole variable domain DAMVIQNPRYQVTQFGKPVTLSCSQTLNHNVMYWYQQKSSQAPKLLFHYYDKDFNNEADTPDNFQSRRPNTSFCFLDIRSPGLGDTAMYLCATSVDRGNQPQHFGDGTRLSIL.

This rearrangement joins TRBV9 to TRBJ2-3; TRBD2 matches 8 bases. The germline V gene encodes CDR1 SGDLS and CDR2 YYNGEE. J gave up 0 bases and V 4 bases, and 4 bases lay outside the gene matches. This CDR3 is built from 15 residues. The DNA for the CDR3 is TGTGCCAGCAGCCCCGGGACTAGAAGCACAGATACGCAGTATTTT. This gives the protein CASSPGTRSTDTQYF.